This is a list of T cell receptor beta chains from one sample in a study of CD8+ T cells in alopecia areata. Sequencing was performed with immunoSEQ multiplex PCR; in TCRdb, only in-frame clones are kept and a portion is missing. Of roughly 120,000 clones listed, roughly 56% were seen once; the top ten hold more than 3%. The sequencing here drew on CD4+ T cells sorted from blood, taken at week 24, from a patient treated with tofacitinib. Receptor source: a human donor with alopecia areata. Both conserved end residues are part of each CDR3. The order of the fields is V gene, J gene, CDR3 protein.

>TRBV28|TRBJ1-5
CASRGFSNQPQHF
>TRBV30|TRBJ2-2
CAWTRGLAGPTGELFF
>TRBV7-2|TRBJ2-5
CASSLAGDLAGRSGRETQYF
>TRBV29-1|TRBJ2-7
CSVGTDGGVPYF
>TRBV29-1|TRBJ2-1
CSVEDLEGARHEQFF
>TRBV30|TRBJ2-2
CAWSVGSGGWAGELFF
>TRBV1|TRBJ1-2
CTSSLGGSYGYTF
>TRBV4-1|TRBJ1-6
CASSQDGSPRYFRDSPLHF
>TRBV19|TRBJ2-3
CASSMSFFPPDTQYF
>TRBV6-5|TRBJ1-3
CASRMGSGNTIYF
>TRBV29-1|TRBJ2-1
CSVEDQGQQQFF
>TRBV7-2|TRBJ2-3
CASSLGVKGLTDTQYF
>TRBV19|TRBJ2-2
CASSTGTGGSGELFF
>TRBV6-5|TRBJ1-1
CASSSTSGRHTEAFF
>TRBV5-1|TRBJ2-3
CASTFPATDTQYF
>TRBV29-1|TRBJ1-5
CSVLSGNQPQHF
>TRBV5-4|TRBJ1-6
CASSFPGGGSYNSPLHF
>TRBV6-5|TRBJ2-3
CASKWTGGDTDTQYF
>TRBV19|TRBJ1-2
CASSLRTAEGYTF
>TRBV5-1|TRBJ2-3
CASSLGDSWGTQYF
>TRBV2|TRBJ1-2
CASSVDLYGYTF
>TRBV10-3|TRBJ2-2
CAITSNTGELFF
>TRBV6-5|TRBJ2-2
CATKDRGLTGELFF
>TRBV30|TRBJ2-2
CAWSEVQRYTGELFF
>TRBV5-1|TRBJ2-5
CASSLMDRGRETQYF
>TRBV5-6|TRBJ2-3
CASSFGTSGGFSTDTQYF
>TRBV4-1|TRBJ2-3
CASSPGRGPHTDTQYF
>TRBV30|TRBJ2-2
CAWSVNAAGTGELFF
>TRBV5-6|TRBJ2-4
CASSLKWGTGNIQYF
>TRBV5-6|TRBJ2-5
CASSLRAGGVKETQYF
>TRBV6-7|TRBJ2-7
CASSKQAGTGFHEQYF
>TRBV6-6|TRBJ2-2
CASSYSFVDRELFF
>TRBV14|TRBJ2-3
CASRQVSTDTQYF
>TRBV5-1|TRBJ2-3
CASSFLYPDTQYF
>TRBV14|TRBJ1-2
CASSHTGLRAGGYTF
>TRBV7-9|TRBJ2-1
CASSPGQGRTNEQFF